The source of this TCR beta chain is a study of identical twins. TCRdb fed the 5' RACE reads into MiXCR, producing one record per CDR3 protein. The sample lists 430,000 or so distinct CDR3 sequences, more than 20% occurring once. V lost 4 bases, J lost 3 bases, and 9 bases lay in between. The CDR3 has 13 amino acids. Germline V gives CDR1 SGHTA, CDR2 FQGTGA. The sample was also reused in another study, on T cells expressing NK-cell markers. That work states: Among CD8+ T cells from 5 to 7 donors, dominant NKG2C+ clonotypes accounted for about 1.0-7.5%. The study found these clonotypes also leading the CD3+CD56-NKG2C+ fraction in a few donors. Nothing established the HCMV specificity of expanded NKG2C+ T cell clones.

This chain links TRBV7-3 with TRBJ1-1; D may be TRBD1 (5 bases). The receptor's source is a woman under 30 in good health. The sequencing input was CD4+ T cells sorted from blood. The CDR3 DNA sequence: TGTGCCAGCAGCTCCTCAGGGTACACTGAAGCTTTCTTT. It translates to CASSSSGYTEAFF.